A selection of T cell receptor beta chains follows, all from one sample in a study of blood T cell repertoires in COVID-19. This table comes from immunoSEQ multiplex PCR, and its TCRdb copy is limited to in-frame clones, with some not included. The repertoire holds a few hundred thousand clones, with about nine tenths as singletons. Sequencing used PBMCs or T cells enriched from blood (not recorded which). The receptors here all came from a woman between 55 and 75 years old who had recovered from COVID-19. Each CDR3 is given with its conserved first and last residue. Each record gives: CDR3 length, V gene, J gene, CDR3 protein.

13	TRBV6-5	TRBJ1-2	CASSRDRNYGYTF
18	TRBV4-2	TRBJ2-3	CASSQELGTAGGGDTQYF
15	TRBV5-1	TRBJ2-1	CASSSQVGSYNEQFF
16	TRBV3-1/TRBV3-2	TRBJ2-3	CASSPLAGSSTDTQYF
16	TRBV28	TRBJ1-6	CASSLPPGFYNSPLHF
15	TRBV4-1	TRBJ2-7	CASSQDRGLLYEQYF
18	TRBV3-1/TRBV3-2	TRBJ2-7	CASSRLGGQGSHRYEQYF
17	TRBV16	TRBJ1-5	CASSPKTNPFRNQPQHF
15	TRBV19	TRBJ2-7	CASSITASGGYEQYF
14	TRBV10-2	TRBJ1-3	CASSADRAGNTIYF
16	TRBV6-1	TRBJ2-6	CASRETGAAGANVLTF
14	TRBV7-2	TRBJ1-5	CASSLTEMNQPQHF
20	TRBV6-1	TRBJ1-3	CASSVSLFGTAFRSGNTIYF
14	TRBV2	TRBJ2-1	CASSEQGSYNEQFF
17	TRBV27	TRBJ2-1	CASSLYPGGRSYNEQFF
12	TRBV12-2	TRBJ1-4	CASRQGREKLFF
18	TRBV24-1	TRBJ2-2	CATPTGGTGALWTGELFF
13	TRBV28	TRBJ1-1	CASSHQGRTEAFF
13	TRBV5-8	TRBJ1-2	CASSLVQNRGYTF
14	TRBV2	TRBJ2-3	CASSPGLATDTQYF
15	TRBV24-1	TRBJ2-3	CATSVGLAGPDTQYF
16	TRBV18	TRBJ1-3	CASSPSRGDSRNTIYF
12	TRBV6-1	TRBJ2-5	CASSEGRETQYF
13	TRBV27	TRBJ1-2	CASSLGAHYGYTF
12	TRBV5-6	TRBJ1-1	CASSFRQSEAFF
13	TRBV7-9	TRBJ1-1	CASSLVANTEAFF
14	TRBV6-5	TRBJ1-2	CASSPGTQPYGYTF